This entry features one T cell receptor beta chain sequence. The sample is drawn from a study of T-cell reconstitution after alpha-beta-depleted transplantation in children. Germline V gene sequence: CDR1 MDHEN, CDR2 SYDVKM. Trimming removed 6 bases at V and 0 bases at J, with 12 bases between. The CDR3 extends over 14 amino acids. Researchers prepared the TCRbeta library using unique molecular identifiers, the study reports. TCRdb passed the PCR reads through MiXCR, listing each CDR3 protein once. In the table there are about 980,000 distinct CDR3 sequences, under 30% of which are singletons. The sequences come from PBMCs, mostly from graft donor cells, collected 360 days after TCRalphabeta/CD19-depleted stem cell transplant. The source is a boy younger than two who had a stem cell transplant for SCID, so the T cells may come from the graft donor. The chain carries TRBV28 and TRBJ2-7; D remains ambiguous. CDR3 sequence (DNA): TGTGCCAGCAGCTCCCCGTCGAGCTCCTACGAGCAGTACTTC. This sequence encodes CASSSPSSSYEQYF. Supplemented by reference TRBV28 and TRBJ2-7, the full variable domain reads DVKVTQSSRYLVKRTGEKVFLECVQDMDHENMFWYRQDPGLGLRLIYFSYDVKMKEKGDIPEGYSVSREKKERFSLILESASTNQTSMYLCASSSPSSSYEQYFGPGTRLTVT.